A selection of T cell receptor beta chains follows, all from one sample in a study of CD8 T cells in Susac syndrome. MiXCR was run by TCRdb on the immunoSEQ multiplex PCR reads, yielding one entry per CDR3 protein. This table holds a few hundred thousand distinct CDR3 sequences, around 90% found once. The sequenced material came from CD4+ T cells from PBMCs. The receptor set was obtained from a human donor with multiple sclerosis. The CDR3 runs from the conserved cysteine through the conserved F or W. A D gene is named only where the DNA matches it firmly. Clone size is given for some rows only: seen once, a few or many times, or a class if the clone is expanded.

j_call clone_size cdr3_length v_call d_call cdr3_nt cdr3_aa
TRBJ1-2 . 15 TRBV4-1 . TGCGCCAGCAGCCAACAGACCGGGACTAACTATGGCTACACCTTC CASSQQTGTNYGYTF
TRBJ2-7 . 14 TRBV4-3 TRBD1 TGCGCCAGCAGCCGAGGGGGCCACCGCGACGAGCAGTACTTC CASSRGGHRDEQYF
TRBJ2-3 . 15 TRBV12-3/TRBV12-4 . TGTGCCAGCAGTTTGAGAGTCACTAGCACAGATACGCAGTATTTT CASSLRVTSTDTQYF
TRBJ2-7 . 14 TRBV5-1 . TGCGCCAGCAGCTTGCAAAGTAGGGCCTACGAGCAGTACTTC CASSLQSRAYEQYF
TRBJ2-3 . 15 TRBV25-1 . TGTGCCAGCAGTGGGACGGGACTCGGCACAGATACGCAGTATTTT CASSGTGLGTDTQYF
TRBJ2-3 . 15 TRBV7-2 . TGTGCCAGCAGCCCTCAGGGGTTTAGCACAGATACGCAGTATTTT CASSPQGFSTDTQYF
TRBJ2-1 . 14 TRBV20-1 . TGCAGTGCCGGGGGCCCTGGGGGCTACAATGAGCAGTTCTTC CSAGGPGGYNEQFF
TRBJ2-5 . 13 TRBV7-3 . TGTGCCAGCAGTTCCGGGTGGGGGGAGACCCAGTACTTC CASSSGWGETQYF
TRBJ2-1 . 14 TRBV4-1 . TGCGCCAGCAGCCAAGCGCCCGGTCGGAATGAGCAGTTCTTC CASSQAPGRNEQFF
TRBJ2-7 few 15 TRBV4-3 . TGCGCCAGCAGCCAAGATCATGGGCCCGGAGGCGAGCAGTACTTC CASSQDHGPGGEQYF
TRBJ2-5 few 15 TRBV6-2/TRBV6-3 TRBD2 TGTGCCAGCAGTCGACTAGCGGGAAACAAAGAGACCCAGTACTTC CASSRLAGNKETQYF
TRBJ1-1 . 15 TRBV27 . TGTGCCGGTCATCCAGGGTTCGGAGTGGGCACTGAAGCTTTCTTT CAGHPGFGVGTEAFF
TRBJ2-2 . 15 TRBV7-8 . TGTGCCAGCAGCCCGGGGGCGGCGAACACCGGGGAGCTGTTTTTT CASSPGAANTGELFF